This TCR beta chain appears in the sequencing data of a study of T cell repertoires in cytomegalovirus infection. Study summary: CMV epitopes that were recently identified and HLA-C-restricted were used alongside well-studied HLA-B-restricted ones. Matching HLA type, along with CMV infection, was indicated by public TCR beta signatures.

The CDR3 sequence is 15 residues long. The germline gives CDR1 MNHGY, CDR2 SAAAGT. As regards this clonotype: Its antigen is as yet unknown.

TCRdb analysed the reads with MiXCR anew, one entry per CDR3 protein. Found here are hundreds of thousands of distinct CDR3 sequences, around a third of them singletons; the top ten hold roughly 20%. Regarding the study as a whole: CMV-specific HLA-C-restricted TCR beta clonotypes dominated the ex vivo response. Summed public TCR beta family frequency identified CMV carriers bearing the relevant HLA.

The sequence was obtained from a human donor in good health (CMV status not recorded). Some clones in this sample may be carry-over from other donors' samples. V usage is TRBV6-8 and J usage is TRBJ2-3, with 8 bases fitting TRBD2. The source material was cultured PBMCs, sampled from culture after CMV antigen stimulation. The CDR3 DNA reads TGTGCAAGCGGCCGGGGGGGGGGCAGCACAGATACGCAGTATTTT. Amino acids: CASGRGGGSTDTQYF.